This T cell receptor (beta chain) was recorded in a study of blood T cell repertoires in COVID-19. Turning to the study itself: T cells, B-cell-depleted T cells, or PBMCs provided the cDNA or gDNA that served as material.

V lost 4 bases, J lost 4 bases, and 12 bases lay in between. Germline CDR1 SNHLY, CDR2 FYNNEI. This CDR3 spans 14 amino acids. Authors' analysis steps: Estimation of nucleated cell counts was performed using reference gene primer amplification. Clones were read by immunoSEQ multiplex PCR, and TCRdb kept only the in-frame ones, dropping some. V and J calls and clone size are copied from that table; D and trimming were computed from the DNA. The table has approximately 38,000 clones, approximately 92% seen once; the top ten hold less than 7%. The sample comprised peripheral blood. This chain uses TRBV2 with TRBJ2-3; the D gene is possibly TRBD1 (6 bases). This TCR was sampled from a woman of 80 years or more with acute or convalescent COVID-19. CDR3 bases: TGTGCCAGCAGTGTGGTACAGGGAGCAGATACGCAGTATTTT. It is translated as CASSVVQGADTQYF.